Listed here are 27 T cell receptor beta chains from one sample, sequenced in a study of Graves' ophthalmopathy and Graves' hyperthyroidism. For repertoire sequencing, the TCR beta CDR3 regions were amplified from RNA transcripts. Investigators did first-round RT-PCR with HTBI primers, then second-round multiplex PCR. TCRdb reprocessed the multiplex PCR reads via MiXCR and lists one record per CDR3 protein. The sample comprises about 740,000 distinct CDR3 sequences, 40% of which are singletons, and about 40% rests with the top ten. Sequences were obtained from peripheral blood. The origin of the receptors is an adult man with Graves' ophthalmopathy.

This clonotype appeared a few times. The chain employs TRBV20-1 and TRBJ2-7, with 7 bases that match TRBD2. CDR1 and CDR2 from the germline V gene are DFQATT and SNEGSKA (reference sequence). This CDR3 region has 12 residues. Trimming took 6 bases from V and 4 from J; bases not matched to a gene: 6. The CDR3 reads CSALGTIYEQYF. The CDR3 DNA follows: TGCAGTGCCCTCGGGACTATATACGAGCAGTACTTC.

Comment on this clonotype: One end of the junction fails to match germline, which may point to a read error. The CDR3 is CASSFGDRELVGELFF. CDR3 sequence (DNA): TGCGCCAGCAGCTTCGGGGACAGGGAACTCGTCGGGGAGCTGTTTTTT. V and J are TRBV7-9 and TRBJ2-2, with 9 nucleotides matching TRBD1. Germline V gene lookup returns CDR1 SEHNR and CDR2 FQNEAQ (reference sequence). The CDR3 has 16 amino acids. Variable domain in full (rest from reference TRBV7-9 and TRBJ2-2): DTGVSQNPRHKITKRGQNVTFRCDPISEHNRLYWYRQTLGQGPEFLTYFQNEAQLEKSRLLSDRFSAERPKGSFSTLEIQRTEQGDSAMYLCASSFGDRELVGELFFGEGSRLTVL.

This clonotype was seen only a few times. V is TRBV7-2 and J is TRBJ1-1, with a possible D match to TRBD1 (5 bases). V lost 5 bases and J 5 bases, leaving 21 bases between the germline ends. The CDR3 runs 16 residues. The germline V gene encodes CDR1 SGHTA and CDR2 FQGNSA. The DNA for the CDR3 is TGTGCCAGCAGCCTACCCGGGGGGGGATCGGGTACTGAAGCTTTCTTT. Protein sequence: CASSLPGGGSGTEAFF.

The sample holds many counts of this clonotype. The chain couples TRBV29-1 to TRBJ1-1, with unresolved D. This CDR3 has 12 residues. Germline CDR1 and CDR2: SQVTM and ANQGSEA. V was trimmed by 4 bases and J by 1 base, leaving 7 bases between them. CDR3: CSVGQKNTEAFF. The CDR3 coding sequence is TGCAGCGTTGGGCAAAAGAACACTGAAGCTTTCTTT.

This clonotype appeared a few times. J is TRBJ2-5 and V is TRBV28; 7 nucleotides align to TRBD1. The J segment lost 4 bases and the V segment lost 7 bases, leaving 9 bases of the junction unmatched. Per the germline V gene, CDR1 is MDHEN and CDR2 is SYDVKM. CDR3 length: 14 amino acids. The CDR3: CASIPGQWRETQYF. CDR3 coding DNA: TGTGCCAGCATCCCGGGACAGTGGCGAGAGACCCAGTACTTC.

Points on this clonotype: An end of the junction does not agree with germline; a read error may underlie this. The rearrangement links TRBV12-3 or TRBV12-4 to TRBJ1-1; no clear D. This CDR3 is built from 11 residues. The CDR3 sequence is CASSLSGPSAF. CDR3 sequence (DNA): TGTGCCAGCAGTTTATCCGGCCCGTCTGCCTTT.

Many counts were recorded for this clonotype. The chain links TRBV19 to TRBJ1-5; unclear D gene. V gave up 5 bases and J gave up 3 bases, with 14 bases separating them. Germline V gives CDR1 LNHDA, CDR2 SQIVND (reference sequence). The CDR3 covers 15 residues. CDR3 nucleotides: TGTGCCAGTAGTGTTCCCTACAGTATCAATCAGCCCCAGCATTTT. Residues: CASSVPYSINQPQHF.

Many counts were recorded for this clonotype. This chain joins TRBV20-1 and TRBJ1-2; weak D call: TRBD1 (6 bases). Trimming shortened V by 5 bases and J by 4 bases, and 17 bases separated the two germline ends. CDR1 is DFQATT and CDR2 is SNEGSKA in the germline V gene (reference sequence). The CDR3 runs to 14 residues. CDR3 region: CSAQAQTGSYGYTF. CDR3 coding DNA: TGCAGTGCTCAAGCTCAGACAGGCAGCTATGGCTACACCTTC.

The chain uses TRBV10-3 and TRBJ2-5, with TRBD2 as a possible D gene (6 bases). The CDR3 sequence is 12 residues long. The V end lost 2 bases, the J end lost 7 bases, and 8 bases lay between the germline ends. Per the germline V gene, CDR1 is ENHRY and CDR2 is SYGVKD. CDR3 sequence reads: CAISEDGGTQYF. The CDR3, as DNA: TGTGCCATCAGTGAGGACGGGGGGACCCAGTACTTC.

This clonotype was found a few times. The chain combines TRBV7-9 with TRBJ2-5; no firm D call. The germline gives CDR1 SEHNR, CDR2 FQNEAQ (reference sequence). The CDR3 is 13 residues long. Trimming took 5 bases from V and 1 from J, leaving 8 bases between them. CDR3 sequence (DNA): TGTGCCAGCAGCCAGTGGTCCCAAGAGACCCAGTACTTC. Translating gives CASSQWSQETQYF.

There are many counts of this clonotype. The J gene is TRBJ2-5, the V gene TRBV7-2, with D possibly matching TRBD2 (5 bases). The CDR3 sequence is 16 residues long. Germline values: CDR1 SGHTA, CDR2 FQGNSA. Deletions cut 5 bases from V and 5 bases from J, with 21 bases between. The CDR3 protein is CASSPNIGLGGETQYF. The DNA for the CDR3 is TGTGCCAGCAGCCCCAACATCGGGCTAGGAGGCGAGACCCAGTACTTC.

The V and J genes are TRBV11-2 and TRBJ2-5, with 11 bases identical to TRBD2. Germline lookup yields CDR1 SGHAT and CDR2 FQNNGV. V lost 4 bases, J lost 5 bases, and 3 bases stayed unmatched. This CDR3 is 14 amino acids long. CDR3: CASSSTSGSETQYF. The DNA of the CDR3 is TGTGCCAGCAGCTCAACTAGCGGGAGCGAGACCCAGTACTTC.

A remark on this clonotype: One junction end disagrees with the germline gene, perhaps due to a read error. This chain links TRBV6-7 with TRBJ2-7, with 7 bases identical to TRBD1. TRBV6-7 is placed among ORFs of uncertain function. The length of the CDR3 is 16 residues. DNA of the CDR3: TGTGCCAGCAGTACGAGGCGACAGGGTTTGTCCTCCGAGCAGTACTTC. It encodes CASSTRRQGLSSEQYF.

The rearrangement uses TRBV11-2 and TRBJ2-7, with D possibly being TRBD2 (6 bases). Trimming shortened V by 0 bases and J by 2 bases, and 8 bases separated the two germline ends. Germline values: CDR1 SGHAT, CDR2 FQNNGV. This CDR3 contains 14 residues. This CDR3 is CASSLEDYTYEQYF. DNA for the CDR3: TGTGCCAGCAGCTTAGAGGACTATACCTACGAGCAGTACTTC.

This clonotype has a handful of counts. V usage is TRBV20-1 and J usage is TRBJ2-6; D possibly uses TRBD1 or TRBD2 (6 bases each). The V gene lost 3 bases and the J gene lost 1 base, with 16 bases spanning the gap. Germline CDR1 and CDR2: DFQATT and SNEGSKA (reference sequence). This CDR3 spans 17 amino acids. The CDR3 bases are TGCAGTGCTAGGAGGGGGGAAATCGGGTCTGGGGCCAACGTCCTGACTTTC. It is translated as CSARRGEIGSGANVLTF.

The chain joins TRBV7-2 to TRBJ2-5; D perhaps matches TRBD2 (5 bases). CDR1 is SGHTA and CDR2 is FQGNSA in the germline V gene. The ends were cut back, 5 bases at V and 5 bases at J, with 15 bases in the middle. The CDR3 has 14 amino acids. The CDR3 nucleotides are TGTGCCAGCAGCCCCCAAAGTCCGGGGGAGACCCAGTACTTC. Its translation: CASSPQSPGETQYF.

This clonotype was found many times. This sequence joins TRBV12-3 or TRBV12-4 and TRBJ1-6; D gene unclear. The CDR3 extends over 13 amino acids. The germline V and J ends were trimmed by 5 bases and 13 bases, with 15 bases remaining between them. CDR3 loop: CASSLKARSPLHF. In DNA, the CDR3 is TGTGCCAGCAGTCTCAAGGCCCGCTCGCCCCTCCACTTT.

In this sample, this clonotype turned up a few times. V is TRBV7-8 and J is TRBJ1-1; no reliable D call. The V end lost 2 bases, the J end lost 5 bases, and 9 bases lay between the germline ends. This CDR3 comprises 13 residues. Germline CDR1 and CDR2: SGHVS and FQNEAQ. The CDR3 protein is CASSLKRRTEAFF. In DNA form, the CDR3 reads TGTGCCAGCAGCTTAAAGAGGAGGACTGAAGCTTTCTTT.

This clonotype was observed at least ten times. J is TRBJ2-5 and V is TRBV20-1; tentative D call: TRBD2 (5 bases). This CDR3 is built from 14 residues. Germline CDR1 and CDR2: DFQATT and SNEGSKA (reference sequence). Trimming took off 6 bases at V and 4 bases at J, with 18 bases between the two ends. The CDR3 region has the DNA TGCAGTGCCCTACCACTTAGCGTCGGAGAGACCCAGTACTTC. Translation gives CSALPLSVGETQYF.

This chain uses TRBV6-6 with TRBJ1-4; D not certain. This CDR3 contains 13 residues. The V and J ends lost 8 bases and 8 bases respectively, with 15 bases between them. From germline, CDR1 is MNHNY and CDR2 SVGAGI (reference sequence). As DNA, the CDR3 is TGTGCCAGCGGGCTAATTGTCGGCGAAAAACTGTTTTTT. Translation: CASGLIVGEKLFF.

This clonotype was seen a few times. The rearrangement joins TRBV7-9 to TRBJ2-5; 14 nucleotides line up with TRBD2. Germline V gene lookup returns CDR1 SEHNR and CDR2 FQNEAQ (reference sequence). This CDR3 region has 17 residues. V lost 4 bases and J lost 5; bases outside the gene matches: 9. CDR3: CASSSGLAGEPGETQYF. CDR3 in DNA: TGTGCCAGCAGCTCGGGACTAGCGGGAGAGCCAGGGGAGACCCAGTACTTC.

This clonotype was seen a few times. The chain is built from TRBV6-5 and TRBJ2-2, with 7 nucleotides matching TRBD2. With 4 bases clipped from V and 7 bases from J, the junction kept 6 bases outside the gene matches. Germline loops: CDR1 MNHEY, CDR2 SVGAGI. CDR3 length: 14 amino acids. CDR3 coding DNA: TGTGCCAGCAGTTCTTATCTAGCGGACGGGGAGCTGTTTTTT. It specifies CASSSYLADGELFF.

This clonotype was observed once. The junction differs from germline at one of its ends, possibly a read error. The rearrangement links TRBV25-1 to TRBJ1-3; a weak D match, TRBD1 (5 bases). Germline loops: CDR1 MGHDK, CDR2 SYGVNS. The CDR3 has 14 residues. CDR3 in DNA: TGTGCCAGCAGTGAATGGGGCACTGGGAACACCATATATTTT. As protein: CASSEWGTGNTIYF. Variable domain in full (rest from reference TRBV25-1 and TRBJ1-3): EADIYQTPRYLVIGTGKKITLECSQTMGHDKMYWYQQDPGMELHLIHYSYGVNSTEKGDLSSESTVSRIRTEHFPLTLESARPSHTSQYLCASSEWGTGNTIYFGEGSWLTVV.

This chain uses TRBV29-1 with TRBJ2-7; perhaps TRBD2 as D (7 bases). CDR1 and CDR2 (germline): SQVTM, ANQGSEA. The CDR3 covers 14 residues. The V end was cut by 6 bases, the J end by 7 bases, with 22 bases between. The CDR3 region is CSVGGTAGASEQYF. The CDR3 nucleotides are TGCAGCGTGGGCGGTACGGCGGGGGCGAGTGAGCAGTACTTC.

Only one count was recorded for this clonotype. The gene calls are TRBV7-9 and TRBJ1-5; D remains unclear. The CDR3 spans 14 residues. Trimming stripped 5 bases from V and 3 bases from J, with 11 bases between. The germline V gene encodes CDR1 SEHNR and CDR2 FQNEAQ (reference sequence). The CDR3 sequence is CASSLFEDNQPQHF. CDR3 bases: TGTGCCAGCAGCCTTTTCGAGGACAATCAGCCCCAGCATTTT.

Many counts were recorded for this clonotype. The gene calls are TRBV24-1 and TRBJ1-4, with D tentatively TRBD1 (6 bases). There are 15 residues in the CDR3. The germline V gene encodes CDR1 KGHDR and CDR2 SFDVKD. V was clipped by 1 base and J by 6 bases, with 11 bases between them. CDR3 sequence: CATSDFEQGDEKLFF. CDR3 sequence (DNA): TGTGCCACCAGTGATTTTGAACAGGGCGATGAAAAACTGTTTTTT.

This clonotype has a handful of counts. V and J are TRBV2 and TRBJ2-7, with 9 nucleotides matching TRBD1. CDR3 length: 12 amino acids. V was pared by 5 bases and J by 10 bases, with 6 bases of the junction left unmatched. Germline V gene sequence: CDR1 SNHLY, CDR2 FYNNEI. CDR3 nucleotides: TGTGCCAGCAGTTACTACACAGGGGGCCAGTACTTC. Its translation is CASSYYTGGQYF. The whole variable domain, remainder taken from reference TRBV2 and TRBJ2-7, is EPEVTQTPSHQVTQMGQEVILRCVPISNHLYFYWYRQILGQKVEFLVSFYNNEISEKSEIFDDQFSVERPDGSNFTLKIRSTKLEDSAMYFCASSYYTGGQYFGPGTRLTVT.